This T cell receptor beta chain was captured by sequencing in a study of blood T cells in healthy people across ages. The CDR3 is 16 amino acids. The germline V and J ends were trimmed by 0 bases and 0 bases, with 10 bases remaining between them. CDR1 and CDR2 from the germline V gene are SGHRS and YFSETQ. Whole-study findings and limits: Estimates of diversity drawn from one million T cells were considered underestimates.

Through a sample-barcoded 5' primer and a J-beta primer mix, a second PCR was run for 7 to 11 cycles. Researchers report that a template-switch adaptor with 12 random nucleotides tagged each cDNA molecule. From the 5' RACE reads, TCRdb called clonotypes with MiXCR, one entry per CDR3 protein. The sample lists more than 1,400,000 distinct CDR3 sequences; approximately 38% were seen once. Concerning this clonotype: Antigen specificity is unknown.

Samples had at least 7 million PBMCs isolated from them. The clonotype originates from a woman aged 18-35 years in good health. This chain uses TRBV5-1 with TRBJ1-3; tentatively, D is TRBD1 (5 bases). Sequencing was performed on blood. Here the CDR3 reads CASSLGPGNSGNTIYF. The CDR3 nucleotides read TGCGCCAGCAGCTTGGGCCCAGGGAACTCTGGAAACACCATATATTTT.